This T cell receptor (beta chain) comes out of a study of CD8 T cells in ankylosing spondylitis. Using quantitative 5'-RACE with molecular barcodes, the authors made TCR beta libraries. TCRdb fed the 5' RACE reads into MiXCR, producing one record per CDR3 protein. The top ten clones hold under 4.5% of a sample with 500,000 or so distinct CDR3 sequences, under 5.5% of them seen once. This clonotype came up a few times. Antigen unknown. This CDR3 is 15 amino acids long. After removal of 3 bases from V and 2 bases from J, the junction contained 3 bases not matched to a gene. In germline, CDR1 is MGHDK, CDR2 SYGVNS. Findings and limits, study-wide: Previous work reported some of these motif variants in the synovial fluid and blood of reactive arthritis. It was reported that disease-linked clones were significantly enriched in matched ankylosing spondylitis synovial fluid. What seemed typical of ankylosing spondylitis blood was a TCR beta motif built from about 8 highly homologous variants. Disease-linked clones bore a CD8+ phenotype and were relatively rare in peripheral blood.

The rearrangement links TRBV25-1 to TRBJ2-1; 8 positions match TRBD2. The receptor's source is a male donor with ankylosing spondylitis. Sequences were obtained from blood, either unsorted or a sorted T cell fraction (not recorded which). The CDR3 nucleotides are TGTGCCAGCAGTGATGCGGGAGGACCCTACAATGAGCAGTTCTTC. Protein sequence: CASSDAGGPYNEQFF.